This TCR beta chain emerged from a study of cytomegalovirus exposure and HLA in healthy donors. Concerning this clone itself: What it binds is unknown.

Study-wide results and limits: Immune exposure data for these donors was limited to CMV serostatus. Presence/absence comparisons presumed near-even sequencing depth among donors.

It was with 60 Vbeta and 13 Jbeta primers that the PCR ran. Produced via immunoSEQ multiplex PCR; TCRdb's table is partial and in-frame only. Of just over 150,000 clones listed, 70% to 90% are singletons. This CDR3 is built from 13 residues. CDR1 and CDR2 (germline): MNHNS, SASEGT. With V trimmed by 1 base and J by 8 bases, 3 bases remained unmatched. Sequences were obtained from PBMCs. The sequence derives from a man aged 18-30 years in good health and CMV-seropositive. V usage is TRBV6-1 and J usage is TRBJ1-2; 8 nucleotides agree with TRBD1. The CDR3 sequence is CASSEGWDRGYTF. CDR3 sequence (DNA): TGTGCCAGCAGTGAAGGTTGGGACAGGGGCTACACCTTC.